This T cell receptor beta chain was captured by sequencing in a study of T cell changes during pregnancy in multiple sclerosis. Clones were read by immunoSEQ multiplex PCR, and TCRdb kept only the in-frame ones, dropping some. Of approximately 43,000 clones in the sample, 94% were seen once. Germline values: CDR1 SGHAT, CDR2 FQNNGV. V lost 4 bases and J lost 5, with 9 bases in between. The CDR3 spans 12 residues. The sample was CD8+ T cells from peripheral blood mononuclear cells, taken in the third trimester of pregnancy. V is TRBV11-2 and J is TRBJ2-7; D is uncertain. This receptor was obtained from a female donor with multiple sclerosis, enrolled in a pregnancy study. Here the CDR3 reads CASSSIVDEQYF. The CDR3 DNA follows: TGTGCCAGCAGCTCCATAGTAGACGAGCAGTACTTC.